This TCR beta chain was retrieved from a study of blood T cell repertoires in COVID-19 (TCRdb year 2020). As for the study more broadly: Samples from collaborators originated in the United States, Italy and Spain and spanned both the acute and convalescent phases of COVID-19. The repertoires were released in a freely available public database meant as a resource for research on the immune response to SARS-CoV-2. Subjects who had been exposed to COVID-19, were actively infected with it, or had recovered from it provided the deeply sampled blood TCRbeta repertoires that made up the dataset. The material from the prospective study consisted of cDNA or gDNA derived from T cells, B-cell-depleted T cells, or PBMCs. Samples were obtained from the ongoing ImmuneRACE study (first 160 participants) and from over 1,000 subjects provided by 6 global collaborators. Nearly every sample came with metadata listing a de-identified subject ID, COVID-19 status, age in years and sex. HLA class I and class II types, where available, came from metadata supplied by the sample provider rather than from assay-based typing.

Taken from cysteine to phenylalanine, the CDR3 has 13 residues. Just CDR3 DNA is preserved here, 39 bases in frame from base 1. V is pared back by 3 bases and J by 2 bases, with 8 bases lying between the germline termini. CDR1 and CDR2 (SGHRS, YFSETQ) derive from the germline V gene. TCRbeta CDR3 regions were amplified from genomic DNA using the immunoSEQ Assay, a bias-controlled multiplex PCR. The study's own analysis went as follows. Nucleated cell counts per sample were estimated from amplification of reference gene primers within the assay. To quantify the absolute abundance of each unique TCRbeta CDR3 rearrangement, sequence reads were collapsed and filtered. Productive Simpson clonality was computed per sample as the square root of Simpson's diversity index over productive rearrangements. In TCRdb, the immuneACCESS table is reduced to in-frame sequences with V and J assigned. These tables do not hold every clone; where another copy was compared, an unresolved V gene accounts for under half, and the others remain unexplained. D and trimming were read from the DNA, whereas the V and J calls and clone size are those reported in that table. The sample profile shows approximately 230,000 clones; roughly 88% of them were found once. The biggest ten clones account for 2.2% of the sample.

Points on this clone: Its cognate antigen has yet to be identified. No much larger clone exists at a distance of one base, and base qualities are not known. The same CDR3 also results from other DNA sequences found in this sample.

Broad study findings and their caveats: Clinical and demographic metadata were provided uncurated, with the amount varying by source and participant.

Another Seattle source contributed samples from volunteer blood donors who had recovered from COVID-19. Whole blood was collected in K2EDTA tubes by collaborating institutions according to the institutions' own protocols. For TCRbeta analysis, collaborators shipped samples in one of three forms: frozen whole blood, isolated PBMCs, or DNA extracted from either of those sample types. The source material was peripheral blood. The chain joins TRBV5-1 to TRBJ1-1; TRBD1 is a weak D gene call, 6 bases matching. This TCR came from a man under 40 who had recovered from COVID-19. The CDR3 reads CASSSQGNTEAFF. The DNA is TGCGCCAGCAGCTCACAGGGTAACACTGAAGCTTTCTTT.